The 20 T cell receptor beta chains below all came from one sample that was sequenced in a study of T cell responses to AZD1222 COVID-19 vaccine. Repertoires were generated with immunoSEQ multiplex PCR, while TCRdb's copy carries only in-frame clones and drops some. The sample contains some 96,000 clones, around nine tenths of which appear only once. This specimen consisted of peripheral blood, obtained 28 days after the second AZD1222 dose. These receptors were taken from an adult who received the AZD1222 COVID-19 vaccine.

J is TRBJ2-7 and V is TRBV5-5; possibly TRBD2 for D (6 bases). The V end lost 6 bases, the J end lost 4 bases, and 11 bases lay between the germline ends. Germline V gives CDR1 SGHKS, CDR2 YYEKEE (reference sequence). The CDR3 spans 12 residues. The CDR3 loop reads CASILSGYEQYF. CDR3 nucleotide sequence: TGTGCCAGCATTCTAAGCGGGTACGAGCAGTACTTC.

This clone has a handful of counts. The chain carries TRBV5-6 and TRBJ1-1; 9 positions agree with TRBD1. There are 17 residues in the CDR3. Germline-derived CDR1 and CDR2 are SGHDT and YYEEEE. Unmatched junction bases numbered 9, after V lost 3 bases and J lost 0 bases. The CDR3 is CASSSYRTGVLNTEAFF. CDR3 bases: TGTGCCAGCAGCTCCTACAGGACAGGGGTCTTGAACACTGAAGCTTTCTTT.

This clone was seen a single time. The J gene is TRBJ1-2, the V gene TRBV11-2; TRBD1 matches at 9 bases. J was trimmed by 4 bases and V by 1 base; bases with no gene match: 7. The CDR3 is made up of 16 amino acids. Per germline, CDR1 SGHAT and CDR2 FQNNGV. Written as DNA, the CDR3 is TGTGCCAGCAGCTTAGGACAGGGGGGAAGGGCCTATGGCTACACCTTC. The encoded protein is CASSLGQGGRAYGYTF.

The chain joins TRBV10-3 to TRBJ2-3; 7 nucleotides agree with TRBD2. V lost 3 bases, J lost 2 bases, and 8 bases stayed unmatched. Germline V lookup: CDR1 ENHRY, CDR2 SYGVKD. CDR3 size: 16 residues. The CDR3: CAISDSLAENTDTQYF. The CDR3 DNA is TGTGCCATCAGTGACTCGCTAGCGGAAAACACAGATACGCAGTATTTT.

The chain recombines TRBV28 with TRBJ1-2, with unresolved D. Germline V CDR1 and CDR2: MDHEN, SYDVKM. This CDR3 contains 14 residues. Trimming stripped 3 bases from V and 6 bases from J, with 14 bases between. The CDR3 DNA reads TGTGCCAGCAGTTTGGGGTCCGGCGGGCATGGCTACACCTTC. Amino acids: CASSLGSGGHGYTF.

The V call is TRBV3-1 (or the pseudogene TRBV3-2), the J call TRBJ2-5; no clear D. Trimming shortened V by 0 bases and J by 6 bases, and 5 bases separated the two germline ends. The germline gives CDR1 LGHDT, CDR2 YNNKEL (reference sequence). CDR3 length: 12 residues. The CDR3: CASSQDGKTQYF. CDR3 DNA: TGTGCCAGCAGCCAAGATGGAAAGACCCAGTACTTC.

The CDR3 region is CATSGRVNYGYTF. The CDR3 nucleotides read TGTGCCACCAGTGGTAGGGTGAACTATGGCTACACCTTC. The chain employs TRBV24-1 and TRBJ1-2; D gene uncertain. This CDR3 is 13 amino acids long. In germline, CDR1 is KGHDR, CDR2 SFDVKD. V was clipped by 5 bases and J by 2 bases, with 8 bases between them.

The gene calls are TRBV10-3 and TRBJ2-3; 11 nucleotides align to TRBD2. CDR1 and CDR2 (germline): ENHRY, SYGVKD. The trim removed 10 bases at V and 1 base at J, leaving 7 bases unmatched. The CDR3 is 15 amino acids. The CDR3 protein is CATSSGRRGTDTQYF. The CDR3 DNA sequence: TGTGCCACTTCTAGCGGGAGGAGGGGCACAGATACGCAGTATTTT.

The chain is built from TRBV19 and TRBJ2-7, with D possibly being TRBD1 (6 bases). Trimming took 0 bases from V and 6 from J, leaving 18 bases between them. Germline-derived CDR1 and CDR2 are LNHDA and SQIVND (reference sequence). CDR3 size: 16 residues. CDR3 nucleotide sequence: TGTGCCAGTAGTATAGATCCAGGGGCGCGTGCATCCGAGCAGTACTTC. This encodes CASSIDPGARASEQYF.

This chain links TRBV3-1 (or the pseudogene TRBV3-2) with TRBJ2-7; tentatively, D is TRBD1 (5 bases). Germline V gives CDR1 LGHDT, CDR2 YNNKEL (reference sequence). Trimming pared 5 bases from V and 6 bases from J, leaving 17 bases between. This CDR3 is 14 amino acids long. The CDR3 loop reads CASSGATSRLEQYF. CDR3 nucleotide sequence: TGTGCCAGCAGCGGGGCCACGAGCCGGCTCGAGCAGTACTTC.

The chain recombines TRBV23-1 with TRBJ2-5, with 7 positions matching TRBD2. TRBV23-1 is labeled an ORF, and its function is uncertain. The junction had 11 bases not matched to a gene; V was cut back by 0 bases and J by 7 bases. The CDR3 loop spans 16 amino acids. CDR3 protein: CASSQSIYGRLGTQYF. The CDR3 bases are TGCGCCAGCAGTCAATCGATCTACGGGAGGCTAGGGACCCAGTACTTC.

This rearrangement joins TRBV5-1 to TRBJ2-2, with a possible D match to TRBD1 (6 bases). The V gene lost 5 bases and the J gene lost 7 bases, with 18 bases spanning the gap. CDR1 and CDR2 (germline): SGHRS, YFSETQ. This CDR3 comprises 15 residues. CDR3 nucleotide sequence: TGCGCCAGCAGAAGCGGCCAGGGGATGGTCGGGGAGCTGTTTTTT. As protein: CASRSGQGMVGELFF.

This clone appeared a few times. The gene calls are TRBV5-6 and TRBJ2-1, with D tentatively TRBD2 (6 bases). Trimming pared 7 bases from V and 0 bases from J, leaving 14 bases between. The CDR3 spans 15 residues. Germline lookup yields CDR1 SGHDT and CDR2 YYEEEE. For the CDR3, the DNA is TGTGCCAGCGTAGGGACTGTATACTCCTACAATGAGCAGTTCTTC. Amino acid sequence: CASVGTVYSYNEQFF.

This clone was detected a few times. The chain is built from TRBV3-1 (or the pseudogene TRBV3-2) and TRBJ1-1; TRBD1 is a possible D gene (6 bases). Trimming shortened V by 0 bases and J by 5 bases, and 13 bases separated the two germline ends. The CDR3 has 15 amino acids. The germline V gene encodes CDR1 LGHDT and CDR2 YNNKEL (reference sequence). The CDR3 loop is CASSQDIRGRTEAFF. DNA of the CDR3: TGTGCCAGCAGCCAAGATATACGGGGGCGAACTGAAGCTTTCTTT.

This rearrangement joins TRBV15 to TRBJ1-4; 7 nucleotides match TRBD1. This CDR3 is 16 amino acids long. Per germline, CDR1 LNHNV and CDR2 YYDKDF (reference sequence). Trimming cost V 0 bases and J 7 bases; bases outside gene matches: 8. CDR3 nucleotide sequence: TGTGCCACCAGCAGAGAATTTGGCAGGGGGAGTGAAAAACTGTTTTTT. This codes for CATSREFGRGSEKLFF.

This sequence joins TRBV29-1 and TRBJ2-5; D possibly matches TRBD1 or TRBD2 (5 bases each). Trimming cost V 7 bases and J 2 bases, with 14 bases left between them. The germline CDR1 and CDR2 sequences are SQVTM and ANQGSEA. CDR3 size: 13 residues. The CDR3 reads CSGGMSTQETQYF. CDR3 DNA sequence: TGCAGCGGGGGGATGAGTACACAAGAGACCCAGTACTTC.

This chain uses TRBV19 with TRBJ1-2; D is ambiguous. The CDR3 has 15 residues. The V gene's germline CDR1 is LNHDA and CDR2 SQIVND (reference sequence). The V end lost 5 bases, the J end lost 2 bases, and 15 bases lay between the germline ends. The CDR3 reads CASSQNLDPNYGYTF. The CDR3 region has the DNA TGTGCCAGTAGTCAAAACTTGGATCCAAACTATGGCTACACCTTC.

The chain joins TRBV5-1 to TRBJ1-1, with D unresolved. Germline loops: CDR1 SGHRS, CDR2 YFSETQ. CDR3 length: 13 amino acids. Trimming cost V 0 bases and J 6 bases, with 9 bases left between them. CDR3: CASSLGGTAEAFF. As DNA, the CDR3 is TGCGCCAGCAGCTTGGGGGGAACGGCTGAAGCTTTCTTT.

The CDR3 nucleotides read TGTGCCAGCAGTTTTCCAGGGGGCAAAGATACGCAGTATTTT. Its protein product is CASSFPGGKDTQYF. The J gene is TRBJ2-3, the V gene TRBV25-1, with 8 bases identical to TRBD1. V was pared by 5 bases and J by 5 bases, with 6 bases of the junction left unmatched. The CDR3 sequence is 14 residues long. Germline assignment: CDR1 MGHDK and CDR2 SYGVNS.

Written as DNA, the CDR3 is TGCGCCAGCAGCCCTGCGACTAGTAGCGCTACGGAGCAGTTCTTC. It is translated as CASSPATSSATEQFF. V is TRBV5-1 and J is TRBJ2-1; D is possibly TRBD2 (6 bases). Trimming cost V 4 bases and J 10 bases, with 21 bases left between them. Germline V gene lookup returns CDR1 SGHRS and CDR2 YFSETQ. This CDR3 is 15 amino acids long.